This TCR beta chain was found in a study of blood T cell repertoires in COVID-19. Overall study: Whether acute or convalescent, the COVID-19 samples came from the United States, Italy and Spain.

Germline CDR1 reads SEHNR; CDR2 reads FQNEAQ (reference sequence). CDR3 length equals 14 residues. Deletions cut 3 bases from V and 3 bases from J, with 11 bases between. Only in-frame clones appear in the TCRdb table, and some are missing; sequencing was by immunoSEQ multiplex PCR. In the table there are over 250,000 clones, 88% of which are singletons. Sequenced sample: peripheral blood. This receptor was obtained from a woman in her sixties or seventies with COVID-19, enrolled during active disease. The chain combines TRBV7-9 with TRBJ1-1; tentative D call: TRBD1 (6 bases). The CDR3 protein is CASSFQQGYTEAFF. CDR3 in DNA: TGTGCCAGCAGCTTTCAACAGGGTTACACTGAAGCTTTCTTT.